Reported below is one TCR beta chain. The record originates from a study of T cell responses to AZD1222 COVID-19 vaccine. Pooled samples include second doses given at about 4 or 12 weeks. Produced via immunoSEQ multiplex PCR; TCRdb's table is partial and in-frame only. The table includes some 150,000 clones, 85% to 90% detected once. The sample was peripheral blood, taken 28 days after the second AZD1222 dose. The sequence was collected from an adult who received the AZD1222 COVID-19 vaccine.

The CDR3 loop reads CASSKDYYEQYF. The CDR3, as DNA: TGCGCCAGCAGCAAAGACTACTACGAGCAGTACTTC. V is TRBV5-1 and J is TRBJ2-7; TRBD2 might be the D (5 bases). V shed 4 bases and J shed 3 bases, with 8 bases lying between them. This CDR3 has 12 amino acids. The V gene's germline CDR1 is SGHRS and CDR2 YFSETQ.